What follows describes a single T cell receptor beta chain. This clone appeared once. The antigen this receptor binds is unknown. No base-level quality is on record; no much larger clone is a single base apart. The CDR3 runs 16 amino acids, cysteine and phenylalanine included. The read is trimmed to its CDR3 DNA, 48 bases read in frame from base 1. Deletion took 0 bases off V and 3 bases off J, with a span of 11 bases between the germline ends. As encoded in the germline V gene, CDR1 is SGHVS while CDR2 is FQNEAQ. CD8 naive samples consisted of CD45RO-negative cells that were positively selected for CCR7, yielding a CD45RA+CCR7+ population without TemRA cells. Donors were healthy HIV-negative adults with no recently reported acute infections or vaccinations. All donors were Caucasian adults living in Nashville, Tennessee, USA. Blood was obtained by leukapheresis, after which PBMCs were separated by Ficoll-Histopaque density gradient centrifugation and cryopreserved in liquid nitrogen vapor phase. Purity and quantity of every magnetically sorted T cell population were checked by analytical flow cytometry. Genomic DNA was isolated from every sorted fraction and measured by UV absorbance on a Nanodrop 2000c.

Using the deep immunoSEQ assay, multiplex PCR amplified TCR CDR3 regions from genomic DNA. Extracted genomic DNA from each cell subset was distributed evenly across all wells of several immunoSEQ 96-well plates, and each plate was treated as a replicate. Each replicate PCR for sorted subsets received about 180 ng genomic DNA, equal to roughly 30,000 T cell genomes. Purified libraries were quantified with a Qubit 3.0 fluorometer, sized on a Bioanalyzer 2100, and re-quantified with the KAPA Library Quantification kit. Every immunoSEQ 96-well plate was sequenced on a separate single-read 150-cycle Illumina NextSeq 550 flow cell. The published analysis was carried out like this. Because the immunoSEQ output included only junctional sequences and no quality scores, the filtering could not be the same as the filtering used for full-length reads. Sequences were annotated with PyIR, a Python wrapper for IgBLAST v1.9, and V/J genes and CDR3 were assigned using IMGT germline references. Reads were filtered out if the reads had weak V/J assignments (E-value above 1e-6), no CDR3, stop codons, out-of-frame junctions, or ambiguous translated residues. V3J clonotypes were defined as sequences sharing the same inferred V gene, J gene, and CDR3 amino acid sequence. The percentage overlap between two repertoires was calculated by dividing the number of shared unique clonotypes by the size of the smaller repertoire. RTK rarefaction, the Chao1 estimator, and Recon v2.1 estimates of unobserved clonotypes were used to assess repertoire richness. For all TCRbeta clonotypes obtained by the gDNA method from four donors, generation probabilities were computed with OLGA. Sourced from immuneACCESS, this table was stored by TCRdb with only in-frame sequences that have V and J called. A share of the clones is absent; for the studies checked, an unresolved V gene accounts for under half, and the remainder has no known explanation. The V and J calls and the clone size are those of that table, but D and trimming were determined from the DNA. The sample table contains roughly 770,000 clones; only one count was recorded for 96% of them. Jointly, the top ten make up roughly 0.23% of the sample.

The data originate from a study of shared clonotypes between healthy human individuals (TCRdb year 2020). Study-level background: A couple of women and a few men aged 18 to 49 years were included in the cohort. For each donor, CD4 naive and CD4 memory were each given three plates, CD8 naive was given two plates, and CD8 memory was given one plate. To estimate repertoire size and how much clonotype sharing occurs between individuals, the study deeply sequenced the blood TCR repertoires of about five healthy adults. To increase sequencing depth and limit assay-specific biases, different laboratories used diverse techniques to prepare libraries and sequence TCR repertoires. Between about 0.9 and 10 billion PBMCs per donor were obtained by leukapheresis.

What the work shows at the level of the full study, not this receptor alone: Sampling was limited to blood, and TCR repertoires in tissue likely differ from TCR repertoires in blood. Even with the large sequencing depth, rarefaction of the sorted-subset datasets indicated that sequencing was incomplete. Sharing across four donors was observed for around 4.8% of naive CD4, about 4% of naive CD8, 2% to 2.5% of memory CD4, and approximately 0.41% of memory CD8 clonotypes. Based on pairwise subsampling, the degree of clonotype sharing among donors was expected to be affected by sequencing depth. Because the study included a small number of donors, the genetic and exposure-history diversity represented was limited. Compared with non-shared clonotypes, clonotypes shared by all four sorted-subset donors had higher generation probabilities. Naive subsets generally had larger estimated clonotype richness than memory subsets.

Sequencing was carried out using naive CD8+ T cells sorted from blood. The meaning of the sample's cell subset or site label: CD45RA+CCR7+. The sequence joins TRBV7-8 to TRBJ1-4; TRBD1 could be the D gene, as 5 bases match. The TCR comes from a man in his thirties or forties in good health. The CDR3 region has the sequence CASSLAQRGANEKLFF. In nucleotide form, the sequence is TGTGCCAGCAGCTTAGCGCAGCGGGGGGCTAATGAAAAACTGTTTTTT.